These 16 T cell receptor beta chains came from one sample sequenced in a study of T-cell reconstitution after alpha-beta-depleted transplantation in children. Unique molecular identifiers were used to barcode this TCRbeta library. Each CDR3 protein gets one entry after TCRdb re-called the PCR reads with MiXCR. The sample includes hundreds of thousands of distinct CDR3 sequences, approximately 16% of them seen just once. This sample comprised PBMCs from the stem cell graft donor, obtained from the stem cell graft. All receptors come from a human donor who donated a stem cell graft to a child with acute myeloid leukemia.

At least ten counts were recorded for this clonotype. The chain has TRBV6-5 and TRBJ2-3; 9 nucleotides match TRBD2. In germline, CDR1 is MNHEY, CDR2 SVGAGI. The V segment lost 0 bases and the J segment 2 bases; nucleotides outside the gene matches: 6. The CDR3 is 17 residues long. The CDR3 sequence is CASSYSLGLALTDTQYF. In nucleotides, the CDR3 is TGTGCCAGCAGTTACTCGTTGGGACTAGCCCTCACAGATACGCAGTATTTT.

This clonotype appeared many times. This rearrangement joins TRBV12-3 or TRBV12-4 to TRBJ2-5, with a tentative D call TRBD2 (5 bases). The CDR3 consists of 15 residues. V dropped 5 bases and J dropped 2 bases, with 15 bases sitting between them. CDR3 in DNA: TGTGCCAGCAGTCATTCTTCGAGGGCTCAAGAGACCCAGTACTTC. It is translated as CASSHSSRAQETQYF.

The chain is built from TRBV24-1 and TRBJ2-2, with D hard to call. V dropped 5 bases and J dropped 1 base, with 4 bases sitting between them. Per the germline V gene, CDR1 is KGHDR and CDR2 is SFDVKD. The CDR3 consists of 13 residues. The CDR3 here is CATSAGNTGELFF. CDR3 nucleotide sequence: TGTGCCACCAGTGCGGGGAACACCGGGGAGCTGTTTTTT.

The rearrangement links TRBV12-3 or TRBV12-4 to TRBJ2-7; D uncertain. This CDR3 is 11 amino acids long. V was clipped by 8 bases and J by 2 bases, with 7 bases between them. The CDR3 spells CASLRAYEQYV. CDR3 DNA sequence: TGTGCCAGCTTAAGAGCCTACGAGCAGTACGTC.

The rearrangement joins TRBV20-1 to TRBJ2-1; 9 positions match TRBD2. Germline CDR1 DFQATT, CDR2 SNEGSKA (reference sequence). V lost 5 bases, J lost 9 bases, and 8 bases stayed unmatched. This CDR3 region has 13 residues. The DNA of the CDR3 is TGCAGTGCTGGCCCGGGACTAGCTGGTGAGCAGTTCTTC. Translated: CSAGPGLAGEQFF.

This clonotype was seen at least ten times. The rearrangement joins TRBV20-1 to TRBJ1-1; no reliable D call. The ends were cut back, 3 bases at V and 2 bases at J, with 4 bases in the middle. This CDR3 contains 11 residues. The germline gives CDR1 DFQATT, CDR2 SNEGSKA (reference sequence). This CDR3 reads CSASFNTEAFF. Here the CDR3 DNA reads TGCAGTGCTAGCTTTAACACTGAAGCTTTCTTT.

There are a few counts of this clonotype. V and J are TRBV20-1 and TRBJ2-1; no clear D gene. V lost 3 bases, J lost 4 bases, and 19 bases lay in between. The CDR3 is 16 residues long. Germline V CDR1 and CDR2: DFQATT, SNEGSKA (reference sequence). This CDR3 reads CSASQSHGPFYNEQFF. The CDR3 nucleotides read TGCAGTGCTAGTCAATCTCACGGGCCCTTTTACAATGAGCAGTTCTTC.

The V and J genes are TRBV7-2 and TRBJ2-7, with D possibly matching TRBD1 (5 bases). This CDR3 spans 14 amino acids. Trimming took off 3 bases at V and 4 bases at J, with 13 bases between the two ends. The germline V gene encodes CDR1 SGHTA and CDR2 FQGNSA. The chain's CDR3 is CASSFGAVGYEQYF. The CDR3 region has the DNA TGTGCCAGCAGCTTTGGGGCGGTGGGGTACGAGCAGTACTTC.

This clonotype was detected a few times. The chain recombines TRBV12-3 or TRBV12-4 with TRBJ1-6; D is unresolved. The CDR3 sequence is 17 residues long. Deletions cut 2 bases from V and 8 bases from J, with 19 bases between. The chain's CDR3 is CASSLTRGGWGDSPLHF. The CDR3 nucleotides read TGTGCCAGCAGTTTAACCCGCGGAGGGTGGGGTGATTCACCCCTCCACTTT.

The table lists this clonotype with a few counts. This sequence joins TRBV27 and TRBJ2-1, with a weak D call TRBD2 (6 bases). The germline V and J ends were trimmed by 7 bases and 4 bases, with 14 bases remaining between them. The CDR3 is made up of 14 amino acids. Germline V gives CDR1 MNHEY, CDR2 SMNVEV (reference sequence). The CDR3 reads CASTVRGIYNEQFF. As DNA, the CDR3 is TGTGCCAGCACAGTTCGCGGGATTTACAATGAGCAGTTCTTC.

J is TRBJ2-1 and V is TRBV25-1; D is ambiguous. V was trimmed by 1 base and J by 3 bases, leaving 7 bases between them. The CDR3 runs 14 residues. Germline V gives CDR1 MGHDK, CDR2 SYGVNS. CDR3 sequence: CASSEFFNYNEQFF. In DNA, the CDR3 is TGTGCCAGCAGTGAATTTTTCAACTACAATGAGCAGTTCTTC.

The genes are TRBV7-9 and TRBJ2-1, with a possible D match to TRBD2 (5 bases). Germline V gene sequence: CDR1 SEHNR, CDR2 FQNEAQ (reference sequence). The CDR3 covers 16 residues. V was trimmed by 1 base and J by 3 bases, leaving 13 bases between them. The DNA for the CDR3 is TGTGCCAGCAGCTTAGGGTTCGGGGTCGACTACAATGAGCAGTTCTTC. It encodes CASSLGFGVDYNEQFF.

The V and J genes are TRBV7-2 and TRBJ2-7; the D gene is possibly TRBD2 (6 bases). Germline V lookup: CDR1 SGHTA, CDR2 FQGNSA. V dropped 5 bases and J dropped 13 bases, with 18 bases sitting between them. The CDR3 has 12 amino acids. CDR3 amino acids: CASSPGPVGGYF. In DNA form, the CDR3 reads TGTGCCAGCAGCCCCGGGCCCGTGGGAGGTTACTTC.

This chain uses TRBV4-1 with TRBJ2-1; 7 positions agree with TRBD1. Germline lookup yields CDR1 MGHRA and CDR2 YSYEKL. This CDR3 contains 14 residues. V lost 9 bases and J lost 7; bases outside the gene matches: 12. The CDR3 sequence is CASKPPGQKNEQFF. The CDR3 DNA follows: TGCGCCAGTAAACCCCCGGGACAGAAAAATGAGCAGTTCTTC.

The chain joins TRBV30 to TRBJ2-4; D is uncertain. V shed 2 bases and J shed 0 bases, with 8 bases lying between them. This CDR3 is 14 amino acids long. The germline V gene encodes CDR1 GTSNPN and CDR2 SVGIG (reference sequence). Written as DNA, the CDR3 is TGTGCCTGGAGTCCCCTCGTAGCCAAAAACATTCAGTACTTC. This gives the protein CAWSPLVAKNIQYF.

This clonotype was counted ten times or more. This sequence joins TRBV5-5 and TRBJ1-1; TRBD1 might be the D (5 bases). Trimming removed 4 bases from V and 3 bases from J, with 10 bases in between. CDR1 and CDR2 from the germline V gene are SGHKS and YYEKEE (reference sequence). There are 13 residues in the CDR3. CDR3 protein: CASSLTVHTEAFF. In nucleotides, the CDR3 is TGTGCCAGCAGCCTGACAGTGCACACTGAAGCTTTCTTT.